Listed here are 22 T cell receptor beta chains from one sample, sequenced in a study of cytomegalovirus exposure and HLA in healthy donors. The PCR made use of 60 Vbeta and 13 Jbeta primers. Profiled with immunoSEQ multiplex PCR; TCRdb holds only in-frame clones, not every one. In the table there are around 190,000 clones, over 60% of which are singletons. Sequencing was performed on PBMCs. The receptors stem from a man aged 35 to 55 in good health and CMV-seronegative.

For this clone: An end of the junction differs from the germline gene, which may be a read error. The chain has TRBV7-8 and TRBJ1-1; tentatively, D is TRBD1 (5 bases). The CDR3 is 15 amino acids. Germline V gene lookup returns CDR1 SGHVS and CDR2 FQNEAQ. CDR3 amino acids: CASSRVETENIEAFF. The CDR3 DNA follows: TGTGCCAGCAGCCGCGTTGAGACAGAGAACATTGAAGCTTTCTTT.

V gene TRBV19 combines with J gene TRBJ2-1, with TRBD2 matching 9 bases. This CDR3 spans 15 amino acids. CDR1 LNHDA and CDR2 SQIVND come from the germline V gene (reference sequence). V shed 4 bases, J shed 4 bases, and the junction held 5 bases outside the gene matches. CDR3 bases: TGTGCCAGTAGTAGATATAGCGGGGGTTACAATGAGCAGTTCTTC. This translates into CASSRYSGGYNEQFF.

This rearrangement joins TRBV21-1 to TRBJ2-7; the table's D call of TRBD1 was not tested on the DNA. TRBV21-1 is flagged as a pseudogene. This CDR3 is 16 amino acids long. The CDR3, as DNA: TGTGCCAGCAGCAGGGGCTTGATTTTCCGAACCTACGAGCAGTACTTC. Amino acid sequence: CASSRGLIFRTYEQYF.

The rearrangement links TRBV9 to TRBJ2-1; 11 bases match TRBD2. The J segment lost 6 bases and the V segment lost 0 bases, leaving 2 bases of the junction unmatched. Germline V lookup: CDR1 SGDLS, CDR2 YYNGEE. This CDR3 region has 15 residues. CDR3 bases: TGTGCCAGCAGCGTAGGGACTAGCGGGTCCAATGAGCAGTTCTTC. Its translation: CASSVGTSGSNEQFF.

This chain links TRBV18 with TRBJ2-3; D possibly corresponds to TRBD1 (6 bases). Germline V gene lookup returns CDR1 KGHSH and CDR2 LQKENI. This CDR3 region has 15 residues. The V end lost 6 bases, the J end lost 0 bases, and 13 bases lay between the germline ends. The CDR3 DNA sequence: TGTGCCAGCTCTCCCGGGACATGGAGCACAGATACGCAGTATTTT. Protein sequence: CASSPGTWSTDTQYF.

The chain has TRBV21-1 and TRBJ1-6; no DNA check was done on the table's D call, TRBD1. TRBV21-1 is assigned pseudogene status. The CDR3 totals 16 residues. CDR3 region: CASSKGRQGLNSPLHF. The DNA of the CDR3 is TGTGCCAGCAGCAAAGGGAGACAGGGGTTGAATTCACCCCTCCACTTT.

This rearrangement joins TRBV4-1 to TRBJ2-7; TRBD2 matches at 9 bases. V trimming: 4 bases; J trimming: 0 bases; junction bases outside the gene matches: 10. The CDR3 covers 17 residues. Germline CDR1 is MGHRA and CDR2 is YSYEKL. The CDR3 sequence is CASSRTVAGVLSYEQYF. CDR3 DNA sequence: TGCGCCAGCAGCCGCACTGTAGCGGGAGTTCTCTCCTACGAGCAGTACTTC.

This chain links TRBV15 with TRBJ2-5, with 8 nucleotides matching TRBD2. CDR1 is LNHNV, CDR2 YYDKDF, per germline (reference sequence). V was pared by 1 base and J by 7 bases, with 8 bases of the junction left unmatched. This CDR3 region has 15 residues. The CDR3 DNA sequence: TGTGCCACCAGCAGAGGCTTAGCGGGAATGGGGACCCAGTACTTC. Its translation: CATSRGLAGMGTQYF.

V usage is TRBV7-9 and J usage is TRBJ2-7, with 8 bases fitting TRBD1. Germline values: CDR1 SEHNR, CDR2 FQNEAQ (reference sequence). After removal of 5 bases from V and 5 bases from J, the junction contained 17 bases not matched to a gene. This CDR3 spans 17 amino acids. CDR3 amino acids: CASSALGGGTGNNEQYF. The CDR3 coding sequence is TGTGCCAGCAGCGCCCTGGGCGGCGGGACAGGTAACAACGAGCAGTACTTC. Full variable domain (rest looked up from reference TRBV7-9 and TRBJ2-7): DTGVSQNPRHKITKRGQNVTFRCDPISEHNRLYWYRQTLGQGPEFLTYFQNEAQLEKSRLLSDRFSAERPKGSFSTLEIQRTEQGDSAMYLCASSALGGGTGNNEQYFGPGTRLTVT.

V is TRBV7-8 and J is TRBJ1-5; TRBD1 is a possible D gene (6 bases). The CDR3 is 14 amino acids. The germline V and J ends were trimmed by 1 base and 7 bases, with 11 bases remaining between them. Per germline, CDR1 SGHVS and CDR2 FQNEAQ. The CDR3 protein is CASSLEGGFQPQHF. Here the CDR3 DNA reads TGTGCCAGCAGCTTAGAAGGGGGATTCCAGCCCCAGCATTTT.

J is TRBJ1-1 and V is TRBV11-3, with a tentative D call TRBD1 (5 bases). The V gene's germline CDR1 is SGHNT and CDR2 YENEEA. CDR3 size: 11 residues. V was trimmed by 1 base and J by 11 bases, leaving 8 bases between them. As DNA, the CDR3 is TGTGCCAGCAGCTTAGGCAGGGATGCTTTCTTT. As protein: CASSLGRDAFF.

Only one count was recorded for this clone. This chain uses TRBV7-2 with TRBJ2-5; D is uncertain. The CDR3 sequence is 15 residues long. The V end lost 2 bases, the J end lost 1 base, and 11 bases lay between the germline ends. CDR1 and CDR2 (germline): SGHTA, FQGNSA. The CDR3 here is CASSLLVGSQETQYF. The CDR3 DNA reads as TGTGCCAGCAGCTTACTAGTAGGCTCCCAAGAGACCCAGTACTTC.

This chain uses TRBV6-1 with TRBJ1-2; D perhaps matches TRBD1 (6 bases). CDR3 size: 16 residues. V was clipped by 3 bases and J by 9 bases, with 23 bases between them. Germline V gene data show CDR1 as MNHNS and CDR2 as SASEGT. This CDR3 is CASSEVPLDSRIRYTF. The CDR3 DNA sequence: TGTGCCAGCAGTGAGGTCCCTTTGGACAGCCGTATTCGCTACACCTTC.

This clone was found a few times. The chain has TRBV5-4 and TRBJ2-1; possibly TRBD1 for D (5 bases). CDR3 size: 13 residues. Germline lookup yields CDR1 SGHNT and CDR2 YYREEE (reference sequence). The ends were cut back, 3 bases at V and 4 bases at J, with 8 bases in the middle. The CDR3 DNA is TGTGCCAGCAGCTCAGACAGTTACAATGAGCAGTTCTTC. It encodes CASSSDSYNEQFF.

For this clone: One end of the junction varies from germline; a read error may be responsible. V usage is TRBV28 and J usage is TRBJ2-7; 10 positions agree with TRBD2. The CDR3 loop spans 12 amino acids. The germline V gene has CDR1 MDHEN and CDR2 SYDVKM. The CDR3 nucleotides are TGTGCCAGCAGTTTGCCGGGACTAGCGAGGAGCTTC. Translating it yields CASSLPGLARSF.

This chain connects TRBV2 to TRBJ1-2, with TRBD1 matching 8 bases. Germline V CDR1 and CDR2: SNHLY, FYNNEI. This CDR3 is 13 amino acids long. CDR3 sequence (DNA): TGTGCAAGCCAGGGACAGGCCCACTATGGCTACACCTTC. It specifies CASQGQAHYGYTF.

V is TRBV7-7 and J is TRBJ2-1, with 11 nucleotides matching TRBD2. This CDR3 contains 15 residues. The V gene end was trimmed by 1 base and the J gene end by 9 bases; junction bases not matched to a gene: 5. Germline loops: CDR1 SSHAT, CDR2 FNYEAQ (reference sequence). CDR3 coding DNA: TGTGCCAGCAGCTTAGTAGCGGGGGGGCGTGGTGAGCAGTTCTTC. Translating gives CASSLVAGGRGEQFF.

J is TRBJ1-6 and V is TRBV27; possibly TRBD1 for D (5 bases). The V gene lost 3 bases and the J gene lost 4 bases, with 10 bases spanning the gap. The CDR3 sequence is 15 residues long. The V gene's germline CDR1 is MNHEY and CDR2 SMNVEV (reference sequence). CDR3 sequence (DNA): TGTGCCAGCAGTTTGGGGCGGCCGTATAATTCACCCCTCCACTTT. Its translation is CASSLGRPYNSPLHF.

V is TRBV6-1 and J is TRBJ1-2, with a weak D call TRBD1 (6 bases). Trimming cost V 8 bases and J 7 bases, with 14 bases left between them. The CDR3 totals 12 residues. Germline V gives CDR1 MNHNS, CDR2 SASEGT. DNA of the CDR3: TGTGCCAGCCGGGGGGCCCAGGGTGGCTACACCTTC. It translates to CASRGAQGGYTF.

The rearrangement joins TRBV5-5 to TRBJ1-2, with D uncertain. Germline V gene data show CDR1 as SGHKS and CDR2 as YYEKEE (reference sequence). Trimming cost V 3 bases and J 6 bases, with 15 bases left between them. The CDR3 totals 14 residues. The CDR3 region is CASSSVTAEDGYTF. CDR3 in DNA: TGTGCCAGCAGCTCCGTCACGGCTGAGGATGGCTACACCTTC. Supplemented by reference TRBV5-5 and TRBJ1-2, the full variable domain reads DAGVTQSPTHLIKTRGQQVTLRCSPISGHKSVSWYQQVLGQGPQFIFQYYEKEERGRGNFPDRFSARQFPNYSSELNVNALLLGDSALYLCASSSVTAEDGYTFGSGTRLTVV.

A few counts support this clone. The chain is built from TRBV7-9 and TRBJ2-7; D is possibly TRBD2 (5 bases). The germline V gene encodes CDR1 SEHNR and CDR2 FQNEAQ (reference sequence). With 5 bases removed from V and 2 bases from J, the gap between germline ends came to 16 bases. This CDR3 is 15 amino acids long. CDR3 bases: TGTGCCAGCAGCCCTGGTGATGGGAGAACCTACGAGCAGTACTTC. It translates to CASSPGDGRTYEQYF.

The chain is built from TRBV6-5 and TRBJ2-7; 9 bases map to TRBD1. V lost 4 bases, J lost 2 bases, and 6 bases stayed unmatched. Germline CDR1 reads MNHEY; CDR2 reads SVGAGI. CDR3 size: 15 residues. CDR3 amino acids: CASSWKGQGPYEQYF. CDR3 bases: TGTGCCAGCAGTTGGAAGGGACAGGGTCCCTACGAGCAGTACTTC.